Below are 27 T cell receptor beta chains sequenced from a single sample in a study of T-cell reconstitution after alpha-beta-depleted transplantation in children. Molecular barcoding with unique molecular identifiers was used for the TCRbeta library. TCRdb itself ran the PCR reads through MiXCR, one entry per CDR3 protein. The sample lists some 590,000 distinct CDR3 sequences, roughly a tenth occurring once. Sequences were derived from PBMCs from the stem cell graft donor, sampled from the stem cell graft. The receptors shown here come from a human donor who donated a stem cell graft to a child with acute myeloid leukemia.

There are a few counts of this clonotype. This rearrangement joins TRBV7-2 to TRBJ2-7; D gene uncertain. The CDR3 loop spans 14 amino acids. V was cut by 4 bases and J by 4 bases, with 14 bases left in between. CDR1 SGHTA and CDR2 FQGNSA come from the germline V gene. CDR3 loop: CASSSRSQLYEQYF. The CDR3 DNA follows: TGTGCCAGCAGCTCGCGGTCACAGTTATACGAGCAGTACTTC.

This clonotype was picked up many times. The V gene is TRBV29-1, the J gene TRBJ2-1; TRBD2 might be the D (6 bases). The CDR3 loop spans 15 amino acids. V lost 0 bases to trimming and J lost 4 bases, with 13 bases between them. Germline V gene sequence: CDR1 SQVTM, CDR2 ANQGSEA. CDR3 nucleotide sequence: TGCAGCGTTGAAGATCAAGGTAGCGGTTACAATGAGCAGTTCTTC. It yields the protein CSVEDQGSGYNEQFF.

This clonotype was observed a handful of times. This rearrangement joins TRBV11-1 to TRBJ2-5; D is possibly TRBD2 (7 bases). Germline loops: CDR1 SGHAT, CDR2 FQDESV (reference sequence). The CDR3 totals 18 residues. The germline V and J ends were trimmed by 5 bases and 2 bases, with 24 bases remaining between them. CDR3 nucleotides: TGTGCCAGCAGCATCTCGGGGCCAGGGGCTAGCGGACAAGAGACCCAGTACTTC. The encoded protein is CASSISGPGASGQETQYF. The full variable domain, its missing parts supplied by reference TRBV11-1 and TRBJ2-5, is EAEVAQSPRYKITEKSQAVAFWCDPISGHATLYWYRQILGQGPELLVQFQDESVVDDSQLPKDRFSAERLKGVDSTLKIQPAELGDSAMYLCASSISGPGASGQETQYFGPGTRLLVL.

This rearrangement joins TRBV6-2 or TRBV6-3 to TRBJ2-7; 7 bases fit TRBD2. The CDR3 runs to 12 residues. Germline-derived CDR1 and CDR2 are MNHEY and SVGEGT. The CDR3 spells CVTMRRESAQYF. The CDR3 region has the DNA TGTGTAACAATGAGGCGGGAGTCAGCGCAGTACTTC.

This clonotype was recorded at least ten times. The rearrangement joins TRBV6-5 to TRBJ2-1; 11 nucleotides agree with TRBD2. CDR1 and CDR2 (germline): MNHEY, SVGAGI. V lost 1 base and J lost 7; bases outside the gene matches: 3. This CDR3 comprises 15 residues. CDR3 residues: CASSYLLAGVNEQFF. CDR3 in DNA: TGTGCCAGCAGTTACTTACTAGCGGGAGTTAATGAGCAGTTCTTC.

The chain uses TRBV28 and TRBJ2-7, with D possibly TRBD1 on 6 matching bases. Germline lookup yields CDR1 MDHEN and CDR2 SYDVKM. The CDR3 runs 17 residues. V was clipped by 2 bases and J by 2 bases, with 19 bases between them. CDR3 residues: CASSLDKWGQLPYEQYF. CDR3 bases: TGTGCCAGCAGTTTAGATAAATGGGGACAACTACCCTACGAGCAGTACTTC.

In its sample, this clonotype was seen many times. The V gene is TRBV15, the J gene TRBJ2-3; 10 nucleotides match TRBD2. Germline values: CDR1 LNHNV, CDR2 YYDKDF (reference sequence). V lost 5 bases and J lost 3; bases outside the gene matches: 8. This CDR3 has 16 amino acids. CDR3 loop: CATSDRTSGTTDTQYF. The CDR3 DNA reads as TGTGCCACCAGCGATCGGACTAGCGGCACTACAGATACGCAGTATTTT.

The J gene is TRBJ1-1, the V gene TRBV21-1. TRBV21-1 is flagged as a pseudogene. This CDR3 is built from 16 residues. CDR3 nucleotides: TGTGCCAGCAGCGCATTCCGGACTGCCATGAACACTGAAGCTTTCTTT. Its protein product is CASSAFRTAMNTEAFF.

This clonotype has a handful of counts. The chain couples TRBV2 to TRBJ1-5; 10 bases are a match to TRBD1. V trimming: 8 bases; J trimming: 6 bases; junction bases outside the gene matches: 4. Germline V CDR1 and CDR2: SNHLY, FYNNEI. There are 13 residues in the CDR3. DNA of the CDR3: TGTGCCAGCGGGGACAGGGGAACTCAGCCCCAGCATTTT. It specifies CASGDRGTQPQHF.

This clonotype has a handful of counts. CDR3 amino acids: CASRLSRGEPSYEQYF. Written as DNA, the CDR3 is TGTGCCAGCAGGCTTTCCAGGGGGGAACCCTCCTACGAGCAGTACTTC. The V and J genes are TRBV2 and TRBJ2-7; a possible D gene is TRBD1 (7 bases). Looked up from germline, CDR1 is SNHLY and CDR2 is FYNNEI. Trimming took off 6 bases at V and 0 bases at J, with 18 bases between the two ends. This CDR3 region has 16 residues.

The chain joins TRBV20-1 to TRBJ2-2; D is unclear. This CDR3 has 16 amino acids. V gave up 6 bases and J gave up 0 bases, with 17 bases separating them. Germline V CDR1 and CDR2: DFQATT, SNEGSKA (reference sequence). The CDR3 bases are TGCAGTGCGGCGACGACCCGGGTGGCGAACACCGGGGAGCTGTTTTTT. Translation gives CSAATTRVANTGELFF.

This clonotype occurred a few times. The chain links TRBV7-8 to TRBJ2-5; D perhaps matches TRBD2 (7 bases). This CDR3 contains 16 residues. V shed 6 bases and J shed 3 bases, with 20 bases lying between them. CDR1 SGHVS and CDR2 FQNEAQ come from the germline V gene. CDR3 DNA: TGTGCCAGCAGACTCCAGGGGCTAGCGGCTAAAGAGACCCAGTACTTC. It is translated as CASRLQGLAAKETQYF.

This clonotype has a handful of counts. The CDR3 nucleotides are TGTGCCAGCCTACCCACTGCGGGCTCCTACAATGAGCAGTTCTTC. The encoded protein is CASLPTAGSYNEQFF. The chain combines TRBV6-2 or TRBV6-3 with TRBJ2-1; D possibly corresponds to TRBD2 (5 bases). Germline CDR1 reads MNHEY; CDR2 reads SVGEGT. Trimming cost V 8 bases and J 0 bases, with 14 bases left between them. The CDR3 covers 15 residues.

The rearrangement joins TRBV30 to TRBJ2-7; D may be TRBD1 or TRBD2 (5 bases each). V lost 3 bases and J lost 7, with 13 bases in between. The germline gives CDR1 GTSNPN, CDR2 SVGIG (reference sequence). This CDR3 spans 12 amino acids. The DNA of the CDR3 is TGTGCCTGGAGCGCCGGGACGCGAGAGCAGTACTTC. This encodes CAWSAGTREQYF.

The chain has TRBV2 and TRBJ1-1; D is unresolved. The CDR3 is 13 residues long. Per the germline V gene, CDR1 is SNHLY and CDR2 is FYNNEI. V was clipped by 6 bases and J by 1 base, with 9 bases between them. The CDR3 nucleotides are TGTGCCAGCAGGGCTGACGCGAACACTGAAGCTTTCTTT. Its translation: CASRADANTEAFF.

The V and J genes are TRBV12-3 or TRBV12-4 and TRBJ1-1, with D maybe TRBD1 (5 bases). The CDR3 sequence is 12 residues long. V gave up 2 bases and J gave up 10 bases, with 11 bases separating them. CDR3 protein: CASSLSGGTAFF. The CDR3 nucleotides are TGTGCCAGCAGTTTATCGGGAGGGACAGCTTTCTTT.

This clonotype was detected ten times or more. The rearrangement uses TRBV28 and TRBJ2-3; TRBD2 aligns across 14 bases. Trimming at V came to 5 bases and at J to 6 bases, leaving 7 bases not matched to a gene. The germline V gene has CDR1 MDHEN and CDR2 SYDVKM. The CDR3 totals 16 residues. This chain's CDR3 is CASSEGLAGAGDTQYF. The CDR3 coding sequence is TGTGCCAGCAGTGAGGGACTAGCGGGAGCCGGGGATACGCAGTATTTT.

This chain's CDR3 is CASSYTTGLYTGELFF. Written as DNA, the CDR3 is TGTGCCAGCAGTTACACCACAGGGTTGTATACCGGGGAGCTGTTTTTT. The chain couples TRBV6-2 or TRBV6-3 to TRBJ2-2, with D possibly being TRBD1 (6 bases). Germline V CDR1 and CDR2: MNHEY, SVGEGT. Trimming removed 2 bases from V and 5 bases from J, with 15 bases in between. This CDR3 is built from 16 residues.

This clonotype was seen ten or more times. The V gene is TRBV27, the J gene TRBJ1-6; D gene unclear. This CDR3 region has 16 residues. Germline assignment: CDR1 MNHEY and CDR2 SMNVEV (reference sequence). V was trimmed by 3 bases and J by 4 bases, leaving 13 bases between them. This CDR3 reads CASSFRTSTYNSPLHF. In nucleotides, the CDR3 is TGTGCCAGCAGTTTCAGGACGTCTACTTATAATTCACCCCTCCACTTT.

Many counts were recorded for this clonotype. The gene calls are TRBV9 and TRBJ2-7, with TRBD2 matching 8 bases. In germline, CDR1 is SGDLS, CDR2 YYNGEE. The CDR3 is made up of 15 amino acids. The V and J ends lost 0 bases and 5 bases, in that order; junction bases with no gene match: 7. The CDR3 region is CASSVGASGSHEQYF. The CDR3 region has the DNA TGTGCCAGCAGCGTAGGGGCCAGCGGGAGCCACGAGCAGTACTTC.

DNA for the CDR3: TGTGCCAGCAGCCCAAGCCGCGTGAGGGGGCAATGGGATGGCTACACCTTC. Amino acids: CASSPSRVRGQWDGYTF. The chain couples TRBV7-2 to TRBJ1-2, with 7 bases lining up with TRBD1. This CDR3 region has 17 residues. The germline CDR1 and CDR2 sequences are SGHTA and FQGNSA. V shed 5 bases and J 6 bases; nucleotides not matched to a gene: 18.

This clonotype was seen repeatedly, ten times or more. V usage is TRBV5-1 and J usage is TRBJ1-4; the D is unclear. The germline V gene has CDR1 SGHRS and CDR2 YFSETQ. There are 14 residues in the CDR3. V dropped 0 bases and J dropped 6 bases, with 9 bases sitting between them. The CDR3 bases are TGCGCCAGCAGCTTGGAAAGGGTGGATGAAAAACTGTTTTTT. It codes for CASSLERVDEKLFF.

The chain carries TRBV19 and TRBJ2-3; no reliable D call. V was trimmed by 5 bases and J by 0 bases, leaving 6 bases between them. Germline V gives CDR1 LNHDA, CDR2 SQIVND (reference sequence). This CDR3 comprises 13 residues. CDR3 loop: CASSEASTDTQYF. CDR3 DNA sequence: TGTGCCAGTAGTGAGGCTAGCACAGATACGCAGTATTTT.

This clonotype was counted a few times. The chain links TRBV9 to TRBJ2-1; 9 bases map to TRBD1. Germline V gives CDR1 SGDLS, CDR2 YYNGEE. V was clipped by 1 base and J by 8 bases; unmatched bases: 7. CDR3 length: 15 amino acids. The CDR3 sequence: CASSVSSGTGYEQFF. CDR3 bases: TGTGCCAGCAGCGTATCGAGCGGGACAGGGTATGAGCAGTTCTTC.

The chain has TRBV12-3 or TRBV12-4 and TRBJ2-3, with 7 positions matching TRBD2. The CDR3 has 17 residues. V lost 7 bases and J lost 3; bases outside the gene matches: 16. The CDR3 spells CASTEGGRALGTDTQYF. For the CDR3, the DNA is TGTGCCAGCACCGAGGGCGGGAGAGCCCTGGGAACAGATACGCAGTATTTT.

This clonotype has ten or more counts. The chain joins TRBV27 to TRBJ2-7; 7 nucleotides align to TRBD2. The length of the CDR3 is 17 residues. V lost 0 bases, J lost 0 bases, and 8 bases stayed unmatched. The germline CDR1 and CDR2 sequences are MNHEY and SMNVEV (reference sequence). As DNA, the CDR3 is TGTGCCAGCAGTTTATCGGGTACTAGCGCCTACTCCTACGAGCAGTACTTC. Amino acid sequence: CASSLSGTSAYSYEQYF.

This rearrangement joins TRBV9 to TRBJ2-1; 7 bases align to TRBD2. Germline CDR1 and CDR2: SGDLS and YYNGEE. V trimming: 0 bases; J trimming: 15 bases; junction bases outside the gene matches: 12. The CDR3 is 14 amino acids. The chain's CDR3 is CASSVGGGVSSRFF. For the CDR3, the DNA is TGTGCCAGCAGCGTAGGCGGGGGTGTAAGTTCACGGTTCTTC.